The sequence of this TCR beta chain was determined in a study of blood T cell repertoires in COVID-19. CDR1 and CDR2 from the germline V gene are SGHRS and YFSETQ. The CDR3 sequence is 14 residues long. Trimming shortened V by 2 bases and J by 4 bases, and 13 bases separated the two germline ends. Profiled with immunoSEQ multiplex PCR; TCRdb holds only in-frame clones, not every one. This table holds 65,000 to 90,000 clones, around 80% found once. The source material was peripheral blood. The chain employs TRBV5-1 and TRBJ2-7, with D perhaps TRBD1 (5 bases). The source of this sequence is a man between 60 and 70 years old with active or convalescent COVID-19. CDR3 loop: CASSFLVGEYEQYF. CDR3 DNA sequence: TGCGCCAGCAGCTTTCTTGTAGGGGAATACGAGCAGTACTTC.